This TCR beta chain was identified during a study of blood T cell repertoires in COVID-19. Study overall: COVID-19 samples from acute and convalescent phases originated in the United States, Italy and Spain.

This clone appeared a single time. Sequencing used immunoSEQ multiplex PCR; TCRdb keeps in-frame clones, though not all of them. In the table there are some 77,000 clones, around nine tenths of which are singletons. V gave up 5 bases and J gave up 8 bases, with 16 bases separating them. This CDR3 is 14 amino acids long. The V gene's germline CDR1 is MNHEY and CDR2 SVGAGI. The sequence came from a man aged 25 to 45 with acute or convalescent COVID-19. This chain links TRBV6-5 with TRBJ1-5, with D tentatively TRBD1 (6 bases). Sequences were obtained from peripheral blood. CDR3 DNA: TGTGCCAGCAGTCCAGACAGGATAGGGGAGCCCCAGCATTTT. Translation: CASSPDRIGEPQHF.